This passage covers 8 T cell receptor beta chains from one sample sequenced in a study of blood T cell repertoires in COVID-19. Some clones are missing from TCRdb's copy, which holds only in-frame ones; the method was immunoSEQ multiplex PCR. This table holds 150,000 to 200,000 clones, around 90% found once. The material sequenced was peripheral blood. The receptor set was obtained from a woman older than 75 with COVID-19, enrolled during active disease.

This clone occurred a few times. This chain joins TRBV5-4 and TRBJ1-5; D uncertain. Germline V gene lookup returns CDR1 SGHNT and CDR2 YYREEE (reference sequence). This CDR3 has 13 amino acids. Trimming shortened V by 0 bases and J by 3 bases, and 4 bases separated the two germline ends. The CDR3 reads CASSLGHNQPQHF. CDR3 bases: TGTGCCAGCAGCTTGGGTCACAATCAGCCCCAGCATTTT.

The J gene is TRBJ2-7, the V gene TRBV10-1; the D gene is possibly TRBD2 (5 bases). Trimming pared 6 bases from V and 0 bases from J, leaving 18 bases between. The CDR3 is made up of 16 amino acids. Germline CDR1 is WNHNN and CDR2 is SYGVQD (reference sequence). The CDR3 here is CASRPKLGQSSYEQYF. The CDR3 DNA reads TGCGCCAGCAGACCCAAACTAGGCCAGAGCTCCTACGAGCAGTACTTC.

V gene TRBV9 combines with J gene TRBJ1-1, with 9 bases identical to TRBD1. Germline-derived CDR1 and CDR2 are SGDLS and YYNGEE. The J segment lost 1 base and the V segment lost 2 bases, leaving 6 bases of the junction unmatched. The CDR3 is 16 amino acids. The CDR3 DNA is TGTGCCAGCAGCGTGGGGACAGGGAGGAGGAACACTGAAGCTTTCTTT. Amino acids: CASSVGTGRRNTEAFF.

This sequence joins TRBV5-1 and TRBJ1-2; perhaps TRBD1 as D (6 bases). V lost 4 bases, J lost 4 bases, and 11 bases lay in between. Germline V gene lookup returns CDR1 SGHRS and CDR2 YFSETQ. This CDR3 has 13 residues. Written as DNA, the CDR3 is TGCGCCAGCAGCGGGGGGGGCCCCTATGGCTACACCTTC. As protein: CASSGGGPYGYTF.

V and J are TRBV20-1 and TRBJ1-5; TRBD1 is a possible D gene (6 bases). V was shortened by 3 bases and J by 0 bases, with 15 bases between the two germline ends. Per germline, CDR1 DFQATT and CDR2 SNEGSKA (reference sequence). This CDR3 is built from 16 residues. DNA of the CDR3: TGCAGTGCTAGTACCCCGACAGGATATAGCAATCAGCCCCAGCATTTT. Its protein product is CSASTPTGYSNQPQHF.

This clone was picked up one time. This chain connects TRBV19 to TRBJ2-2; D is unresolved. CDR1 and CDR2 from the germline V gene are LNHDA and SQIVND (reference sequence). Trimming shortened V by 10 bases and J by 4 bases, and 10 bases separated the two germline ends. The CDR3 length is 12 residues. CDR3 sequence reads: CAIKRSTGELFF. Here the CDR3 DNA reads TGTGCCATCAAGAGGAGCACCGGGGAGCTGTTTTTT.

This clone came up once. The chain has TRBV7-2 and TRBJ1-5; 8 nucleotides align to TRBD1. The V gene end was trimmed by 4 bases and the J gene end by 11 bases; junction bases not matched to a gene: 4. Germline CDR1 reads SGHTA; CDR2 reads FQGNSA. This CDR3 region has 12 residues. The CDR3 DNA reads TGTGCCAGCAGCTCGTCGACAGGGGCCCAGCATTTT. This sequence encodes CASSSSTGAQHF. The full variable domain, rest sourced from reference TRBV7-2 and TRBJ1-5, is GAGVSQSPSNKVTEKGKDVELRCDPISGHTALYWYRQSLGQGLEFLIYFQGNSAPDKSGLPSDRFSAERTGGSVSTLTIQRTQQEDSAVYLCASSSSTGAQHFGDGTRLSIL.

The chain recombines TRBV19 with TRBJ1-4; TRBD1 might be the D (5 bases). This CDR3 region has 14 residues. Trimming stripped 3 bases from V and 5 bases from J, with 10 bases between. Germline V lookup: CDR1 LNHDA, CDR2 SQIVND (reference sequence). The CDR3 DNA follows: TGTGCCAGTAGTATCGGGACTGTAAATGAAAAACTGTTTTTT. This codes for CASSIGTVNEKLFF.